Given below is one TCR beta chain in context. The antigen is unknown. Per germline, CDR1 SGHRS and CDR2 YFSETQ. This CDR3 is built from 14 residues. Trimming removed 5 bases at V and 2 bases at J, with 11 bases between. Clones were sequenced by immunoSEQ multiplex PCR, and TCRdb holds only the in-frame ones, with some missing. The sample has 120,000 to 150,000 clones; around nine tenths are singletons. The sample originates from a study of T cell responses to AZD1222 COVID-19 vaccine. Findings and caveats of the study: Only a handful of AZD1222 recipients were seropositive at baseline. The breadth and depth of Spike-specific TCRs increased once two AZD1222 doses had been given. Clonal diversity may have been underestimated, and the donors were mostly white British, with more females than males. Without day 14 samples, only post-peak T cell repertoires were studied.

This chain joins TRBV5-1 and TRBJ1-5; a weak D match, TRBD1 (5 bases). The material was peripheral blood, obtained 28 days after the second AZD1222 dose. This clonotype was sampled from an adult who received the AZD1222 COVID-19 vaccine. This chain's CDR3 is CASSQGFGNQPQHF. The CDR3 nucleotides are TGCGCCAGCAGTCAGGGATTTGGCAATCAGCCCCAGCATTTT.